This entry features one T cell receptor beta chain sequence. CDR1 and CDR2 from the germline V gene are MNHEY and SVGEGT. CDR3 length: 15 residues. The V segment lost 2 bases and the J segment 4 bases; nucleotides outside the gene matches: 5. The data belong to a study of blood T cell repertoires in COVID-19. Profiling relied on immunoSEQ multiplex PCR, and the TCRdb table lists in-frame clones only, not all of them. Altogether about 410,000 clones are present, just under 90% being singletons, with the ten largest covering about 1.8%. This sequence was found in a woman aged 30 to 39 who had recovered from COVID-19. Input material: PBMCs or T cells enriched from blood (not recorded which). V is TRBV6-2 or TRBV6-3 and J is TRBJ1-5; the match to TRBD1 covers 7 bases. The CDR3 nucleotides are TGTGCCAGCAGTTACGGGGGACAGCGAAATCAGCCCCAGCATTTT. Protein sequence: CASSYGGQRNQPQHF.